The present T cell receptor beta chain was sequenced within a study of identical twins. Study conclusions and caveats: Invariant cells of the MAIT and iNKT types might have partly distorted the zero-insertion analyses.

Each CDR3 protein gets one entry after TCRdb re-called the 5' RACE reads with MiXCR. The sample yields hundreds of thousands of distinct CDR3 sequences, over 9% seen once. Worth noting for this clonotype: Its antigen is unidentified.

Everyone who donated was a healthy Caucasian. In addition, the sample was reused for a study of yellow fever vaccine responses in identical twins.

The source material was PBMCs. This TCR was sampled from a woman under 30 in good health.

The CDR3 region has the DNA TGTGCCAGCAGGGATACCGGGACAGGGGGTTTCTATGGCTACACCTTC. Residues: CASRDTGTGGFYGYTF. V usage is TRBV12-3 or TRBV12-4 and J usage is TRBJ1-2; 11 nucleotides agree with TRBD1. The V gene end was trimmed by 6 bases and the J gene end by 4 bases; junction bases not matched to a gene: 10. This CDR3 region has 16 residues.